The T cell receptor (beta chain) described here comes from a study of Ad26.COV2.S vaccination and SARS-CoV-2 variants. About the research overall: The study gave Ad26.COV2.S intramuscularly, once or twice 56 days apart.

As concerns this clone: Its antigen is not identified.

Study-wide results and limits: The TCR breadth and depth analyses may have produced an underestimate of total T cell responses. Whether participants received vaccine or placebo, their non-spike TCR breadth was similar.

V lost 3 bases and J lost 0; bases outside the gene matches: 9. Germline V gene data show CDR1 as SGHDN and CDR2 as FVKESK. The CDR3 consists of 18 residues. The treatment is: around 19 received Ad26.COV2.S at low or high dose, single or two shots; 5 received placebo; per-sample allocation not given. Sampling was done on day 63 after the first vaccine or placebo injection. The method was immunoSEQ multiplex PCR; TCRdb's version includes in-frame clones alone and lacks a portion of them. The sample contains hundreds of thousands of clones, 90% of which appear only once. The rearrangement links TRBV14 to TRBJ2-3; 10 bases match TRBD2. Material: peripheral blood, obtained in a trial of Ad26.COV2.S vaccine versus placebo. The sequence was obtained from a person aged 18 to 65 who received the Ad26.COV2.S COVID-19 vaccine or a placebo. The CDR3 DNA reads TGTGCCAGCAGCCAGCTAGCGGGAGTGGAGTCTAGCACAGATACGCAGTATTTT. Residues: CASSQLAGVESSTDTQYF. The whole variable domain, remainder taken from reference TRBV14 and TRBJ2-3, is EAGVTQFPSHSVIEKGQTVTLRCDPISGHDNLYWYRRVMGKEIKFLLHFVKESKQDESGMPNNRFLAERTGGTYSTLKVQPAELEDSGVYFCASSQLAGVESSTDTQYFGPGTRLTVL.